This T cell receptor beta chain was retrieved from a study of identical twins (dated by TCRdb to 2016 to 2017). Background on the whole study: To test whether fetal clonotypes persist, the study used deep sequencing on TCR alpha and beta repertoires from monozygotic twins, unrelated adults of various ages, and cord blood. To rule out contamination, the twin experiments were replicated at different times with different library preparation protocols.

All donors were healthy Caucasians. The twin cohort comprised three pairs of female monozygotic twins, all aged roughly 18 to 30 years. Peripheral blood mononuclear cells were used as the source from which RNA for TCR libraries was isolated. There are a few counts of this clonotype. The antigen this receptor binds is unknown. One base away there is no much larger clone; base qualities are not given. General study outcomes and caveats: Zero-insertion analyses could be partly confounded by invariant T cells such as MAIT and iNKT, though diverse VJ usage argued against such confounding for most clonotypes. Compared with coincidental sharing between unrelated individuals, an excess of low generation-probability sequences was observed among out-of-frame TCR alpha sequences shared between twins. Out-of-frame TCR alpha sharing in monozygotic twins was systematically underestimated by recombination models, whereas sharing between unrelated individuals was in agreement with the recombination models. Because the same donors could not be followed over many years, conclusions were based on cross-sectional statistical analysis. Fewer insertions were carried by abundant cord blood beta clonotypes; a weaker similar trend was observed in young adult naive repertoires, while no such trend was observed in memory repertoires. In beta out-of-frame sequences, excess twin sharing was weaker, because having fewer shared sequences lowered the signal-to-noise ratio.

Receptors were amplified or captured by 5' RACE. The sequencer listed for this sample is Illumina HiSeq 2000. A universal primer binding site was introduced by template switching, and a unique molecular identifier was present in the final cDNA, enabling accurate counting of TCR cDNA molecules. Specific primers in the conserved constant-segment region were used to synthesize first-strand cDNA for TCR alpha and beta chains. To control for contamination, every cDNA library was double barcoded, receiving both a SMART-Mk sample barcode and Illumina barcodes. TruSeq adapter sequences, together with Illumina sample barcodes, were added in two successive PCR steps. TCR alpha and beta cDNA libraries were sequenced on the Illumina HiSeq platform with custom primers. In the authors' own workflow: MiGEC processed the raw reads to extract unique molecular identifiers, while MiXCR was used to determine the CDR3 positions. Recombination models were inferred per individual with the repgenHMM and IGoR tools using an EM algorithm. Shared clonotypes were analyzed with the tcR package in R, and sharing was normalized by the product of cloneset sizes. To study raw recombination without the effects of thymic and clonal selection, out-of-frame nonproductive sequences were analyzed. The public reads were run again by TCRdb, first through fastp at Q25 and then through MiXCR, and only productive beta chains were kept. Identical CDR3 proteins give one entry, which carries the most common genes and DNA. These V and J calls are TCRdb output, not the study's own analysis. The sample table shows some 730,000 distinct CDR3 sequences, and around a sixth are seen once. Around 13% of the sample is in the top ten clones.

The junction shows trimming of 0 bases on V and 7 bases on J, plus 10 bases between the germline ends. Looking up the germline V gene (reference sequence) yields CDR1 DFQATT and CDR2 SNEGSKA. Measured from the cysteine to the phenylalanine, the CDR3 is 14 residues long. Only the CDR3 region is kept as DNA, spanning 42 bases read in frame from base 1. Another study also made use of these data, one on T cells expressing NK-cell markers. From the second report: Under 10 donors provided sorted CD3+CD56+NKG2C+, CD3+CD56+NKG2C- and CD3+CD56-NKG2C+ T-cell subsets, whose TCR beta-chain repertoires were profiled. Of the eight sequenced donors, seven were found to be HCMV-seropositive and one was found to be HCMV-seronegative. In several experiments an anti-gammadeltaTCR antibody was added to restrict sorting to alphabetaTCR-expressing T cells. In over five donors, the dominant CD3+CD56+NKG2C+ clonotypes were among the top 10 CD8+ clonotypes and accounted for about 1.0-7.5% of CD8+ T cells. Those dominant clonotypes were again the most abundant among CD3+CD56-NKG2C+ cells in a few donors, at roughly 25-60.1%. Whether the expanded NKG2C-expressing T cell clones were specific for HCMV antigens was left unclear. All eight donors whose samples were sequenced were randomly selected healthy volunteers, three of them men and five women. HCMV serostatus was determined by detecting HCMV-specific IgG in serum with a commercial ELISA kit. For five to seven donors, unsorted PBMC were also used to sequence bulk peripheral blood T-cell repertoires. MIGEC was used to demultiplex reads and group the reads by UMI, and MiTCR was used to assemble and quantify clonotypes. To exclude erroneous sequences, any TCR cDNA sequence not supported by at least two reads was discarded. The tcR package was used for downstream repertoire analysis, and clonotypes were matched between fractions using CDR3 nucleotide sequence together with V segment. VDJmatch was used to annotate antigen specificity against VDJdb, with one amino acid substitution in CDR3 permitted.

The chain employs TRBV20-1 and TRBJ1-6, with no reliable assignment of the D segment. The TCR sequence derives from a young woman in good health. Sample: PBMCs. The DNA is as follows: TGCAGTGCTAGAGAGAGGGCGGGGAATTCACCCCTCCACTTT. Translated, this gives CSARERAGNSPLHF.